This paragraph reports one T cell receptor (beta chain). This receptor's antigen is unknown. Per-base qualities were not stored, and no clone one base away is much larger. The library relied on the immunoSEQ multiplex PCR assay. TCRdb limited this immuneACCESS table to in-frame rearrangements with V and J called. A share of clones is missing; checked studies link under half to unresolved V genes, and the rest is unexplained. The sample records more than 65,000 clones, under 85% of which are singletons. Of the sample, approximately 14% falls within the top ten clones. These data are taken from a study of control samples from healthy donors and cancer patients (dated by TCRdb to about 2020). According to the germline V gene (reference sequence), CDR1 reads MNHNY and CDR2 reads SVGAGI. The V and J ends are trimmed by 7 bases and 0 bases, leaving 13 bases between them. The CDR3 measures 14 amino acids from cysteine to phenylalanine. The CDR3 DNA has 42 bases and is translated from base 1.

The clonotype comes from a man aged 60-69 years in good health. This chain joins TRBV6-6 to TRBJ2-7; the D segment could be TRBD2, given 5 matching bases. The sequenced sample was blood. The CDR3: CASTTEGSSYEQYF. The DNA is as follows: TGTGCCAGCACTACCGAAGGGAGCTCCTACGAGCAGTACTTC.